The 21 T cell receptor beta chains in this list originate from one sample, sequenced in a study of T cell responses to AZD1222 COVID-19 vaccine (dated by TCRdb to the early 2020s). The library was produced with the immunoSEQ multiplex PCR assay. The table comes from immuneACCESS by way of TCRdb, which keeps in-frame sequences with V and J called. Part of the clones is missing from these tables; in studies checked, under half for an unresolved V gene and the rest for unknown reasons. Counted in this sample were roughly 100,000 clones; more than 75% of them appeared once. The ten biggest clones cover 9% to 9.5% of the sample. The time point label here, explained by the study, means: baseline before first vaccination. Sequences were derived from peripheral blood, sampled on day 0 of AZD1222 vaccination. The receptors shown here come from an adult in good health.

This chain connects TRBV2 to TRBJ2-1; TRBD2 agrees at 12 bases. Trimming cost V 7 bases and J 0 bases; bases outside gene matches: 10. Looked up from germline, CDR1 is SNHLY and CDR2 is FYNNEI. The length of the CDR3 is 18 residues. The CDR3 loop is CASKARTSGTSSYNEQFF. In DNA, the CDR3 is TGTGCCAGCAAAGCGAGGACTAGCGGGACAAGCTCCTACAATGAGCAGTTCTTC.

About this clone: The sample carries other DNA sequences with the same CDR3. The rearrangement uses TRBV19 and TRBJ2-7, with 8 bases fitting TRBD1. The CDR3 runs 15 residues. The V gene's germline CDR1 is LNHDA and CDR2 SQIVND (reference sequence). Trimming removed 0 bases from V and 3 bases from J; junction bases left unmatched: 4. CDR3 nucleotide sequence: TGTGCCAGTAGTATAGAAGGACAGGGTTTCTACGAGCAGTACTTC. Amino acids: CASSIEGQGFYEQYF. Using reference TRBV19 and TRBJ2-7 for the parts outside the CDR3, the full variable domain is DGGITQSPKYLFRKEGQNVTLSCEQNLNHDAMYWYRQDPGQGLRLIYYSQIVNDFQKGDIAEGYSVSREKKESFPLTVTSAQKNPTAFYLCASSIEGQGFYEQYFGPGTRLTVT.

The chain links TRBV28 to TRBJ1-1; a possible D gene is TRBD1 (5 bases). Trimming took off 5 bases at V and 7 bases at J, with 14 bases between the two ends. The CDR3 sequence is 13 residues long. Germline V gene lookup returns CDR1 MDHEN and CDR2 SYDVKM. CDR3 sequence reads: CASSPPGRNEAFF. The CDR3 region has the DNA TGTGCCAGCAGTCCACCGGGACGGAATGAAGCTTTCTTT.

This clone has just one count. The chain joins TRBV12-5 to TRBJ2-1, with TRBD2 as a possible D gene (6 bases). This CDR3 region has 13 residues. The germline V gene encodes CDR1 LGHNT and CDR2 FRNRAP. The V gene lost 7 bases and the J gene lost 4 bases, with 11 bases spanning the gap. CDR3 sequence: CASARDSYNEQFF. In nucleotides, the CDR3 is TGTGCTAGTGCCAGGGACTCTTACAATGAGCAGTTCTTC.

This rearrangement joins TRBV11-2 to TRBJ2-7; the match to TRBD2 covers 11 bases. J was trimmed by 3 bases and V by 1 base; bases with no gene match: 2. CDR1 is SGHAT, CDR2 FQNNGV, per germline. The CDR3 contains 15 residues. The CDR3 is CASSLAGLAVYEQYF. As DNA, the CDR3 is TGTGCCAGCAGCTTAGCGGGACTAGCGGTCTACGAGCAGTACTTC.

To note about this clone: At one of its ends the junction is not consistent with the germline gene, which may arise from a read error. This rearrangement joins TRBV6-5 to TRBJ1-2; possible D gene TRBD1, 6 bases. Germline V CDR1 and CDR2: MNHEY, SVGAGI. CDR3 length: 14 residues. The CDR3 nucleotides read TGTGCCAGCAGTTACTCAAGGACAGTGTATGACTACACCTTC. Translation: CASSYSRTVYDYTF.

V gene TRBV6-5 combines with J gene TRBJ1-5; no reliable D call. Germline CDR1 is MNHEY and CDR2 is SVGAGI. CDR3 size: 15 residues. Trimming pared 0 bases from V and 0 bases from J, leaving 6 bases between. CDR3 residues: CASSYSGFSNQPQHF. The CDR3 DNA is TGTGCCAGCAGTTACTCAGGTTTTAGCAATCAGCCCCAGCATTTT.

V usage is TRBV5-1 and J usage is TRBJ2-2, with a possible D match to TRBD2 (6 bases). Germline CDR1 and CDR2: SGHRS and YFSETQ. This CDR3 comprises 15 residues. The ends were cut back, 4 bases at V and 0 bases at J, with 10 bases in the middle. The CDR3 bases are TGCGCCAGCAGCACTAGCTTATCGAACACCGGGGAGCTGTTTTTT. Translated: CASSTSLSNTGELFF. The whole variable domain, filled in from reference TRBV5-1 and TRBJ2-2, reads KAGVTQTPRYLIKTRGQQVTLSCSPISGHRSVSWYQQTPGQGLQFLFEYFSETQRNKGNFPGRFSGRQFSNSRSEMNVSTLELGDSALYLCASSTSLSNTGELFFGEGSRLTVL.

V and J are TRBV11-1 and TRBJ1-2, with TRBD1 matching 8 bases. CDR1 and CDR2 from the germline V gene are SGHAT and FQDESV (reference sequence). Trimming cost V 5 bases and J 2 bases; bases outside gene matches: 4. This CDR3 is 14 amino acids long. CDR3 region: CASSHQGANYGYTF. CDR3 nucleotides: TGTGCCAGCAGCCACCAGGGGGCGAACTATGGCTACACCTTC.

The rearrangement links TRBV6-2 or TRBV6-3 to TRBJ1-3; no firm D call. This CDR3 is 14 amino acids long. Trimming took 0 bases from V and 3 from J, leaving 6 bases between them. Germline values: CDR1 MNHEY, CDR2 SVGEGT. CDR3 residues: CASSYSGNGNTIYF. The CDR3 bases are TGTGCCAGCAGTTACTCGGGTAATGGAAACACCATATATTTT.

The chain couples TRBV11-2 to TRBJ1-2, with a possible D match to TRBD1 (5 bases). The CDR3 covers 13 residues. Looked up from germline, CDR1 is SGHAT and CDR2 is FQNNGV. Trimming took off 6 bases at V and 4 bases at J, with 12 bases between the two ends. The CDR3 DNA sequence: TGTGCCAGCAGATCGACAGTTCGCTATGGCTACACCTTC. Encoded protein: CASRSTVRYGYTF.

This sequence joins TRBV6-5 and TRBJ1-2; 7 nucleotides agree with TRBD1. Germline loops: CDR1 MNHEY, CDR2 SVGAGI. CDR3 length equals 14 residues. The ends lost 0 bases at V and 4 bases at J; junction bases unmatched: 2. CDR3 in amino acids: CASSYSGDSYGYTF. In DNA form, the CDR3 reads TGTGCCAGCAGTTACTCGGGGGACAGCTATGGCTACACCTTC.

This rearrangement joins TRBV5-4 to TRBJ2-1; 11 bases agree with TRBD2. The CDR3 has 15 amino acids. J lost 8 bases, V lost 5 bases, and 9 bases had no gene match. Per the germline V gene, CDR1 is SGHNT and CDR2 is YYREEE (reference sequence). For the CDR3, the DNA is TGTGCCAGCAGACCCTTTAGCGGGAGGGTGGATGAGCAGTTCTTC. This gives the protein CASRPFSGRVDEQFF. Complete variable domain (other parts from reference TRBV5-4 and TRBJ2-1): ETGVTQSPTHLIKTRGQQVTLRCSSQSGHNTVSWYQQALGQGPQFIFQYYREEENGRGNFPPRFSGLQFPNYSSELNVNALELDDSALYLCASRPFSGRVDEQFFGPGTRLTVL.

This sequence joins TRBV10-3 and TRBJ1-1; tentatively, D is TRBD1 (6 bases). Germline V lookup: CDR1 ENHRY, CDR2 SYGVKD. With 7 bases removed from V and 3 bases from J, the gap between germline ends came to 12 bases. The CDR3 runs to 13 residues. CDR3: CAIKRQADTEAFF. DNA of the CDR3: TGTGCCATCAAGCGACAGGCGGACACTGAAGCTTTCTTT.

The chain links TRBV5-5 to TRBJ1-5; unclear D gene. Trimming cost V 3 bases and J 4 bases, with 8 bases left between them. Germline V gene sequence: CDR1 SGHKS, CDR2 YYEKEE (reference sequence). The CDR3 runs to 13 residues. The CDR3: CASSSEANQPQHF. CDR3 DNA: TGTGCCAGCAGCTCGGAGGCTAATCAGCCCCAGCATTTT.

J is TRBJ2-1 and V is TRBV7-9; tentatively, D is TRBD2 (5 bases). The V gene lost 0 bases and the J gene lost 0 bases, with 12 bases spanning the gap. Germline CDR1 reads SEHNR; CDR2 reads FQNEAQ (reference sequence). The CDR3 loop spans 17 amino acids. The CDR3 DNA reads TGTGCCAGCAGCTTAGCGTTGAGCGGACCCTCCTACAATGAGCAGTTCTTC. This sequence encodes CASSLALSGPSYNEQFF.

This clone was seen a few times. This chain connects TRBV7-2 to TRBJ1-4, with D possibly being TRBD1 (6 bases). CDR1 and CDR2 from the germline V gene are SGHTA and FQGNSA. The CDR3 consists of 15 residues. V shed 5 bases and J shed 6 bases, with 16 bases lying between them. CDR3 nucleotide sequence: TGTGCCAGCAGCGACCAAGGGGGGGTTTATGAAAAACTGTTTTTT. This encodes CASSDQGGVYEKLFF.

The rearrangement uses TRBV7-9 and TRBJ2-5; a weak D match, TRBD1 (7 bases). CDR1 is SEHNR, CDR2 FQNEAQ, per germline (reference sequence). The CDR3 loop spans 17 amino acids. V lost 7 bases, J lost 1 base, and 22 bases lay in between. CDR3 in amino acids: CASTPGPGGLPQETQYF. The CDR3 DNA reads as TGTGCCAGCACCCCGGGCCCAGGGGGACTCCCCCAAGAGACCCAGTACTTC.

The V call is TRBV5-1, the J call TRBJ2-7; 14 nucleotides match TRBD2. CDR1 and CDR2 from the germline V gene are SGHRS and YFSETQ. J lost 5 bases, V lost 4 bases, and 5 bases had no gene match. The CDR3 spans 15 residues. The CDR3 here is CASSKGLAGVDEQYF. CDR3 in DNA: TGCGCCAGCAGCAAGGGACTAGCGGGAGTCGACGAGCAGTACTTC.

The J gene is TRBJ1-4, the V gene TRBV7-9, with D hard to call. The CDR3 is 11 amino acids. The V gene's germline CDR1 is SEHNR and CDR2 FQNEAQ (reference sequence). The V end was cut by 3 bases, the J end by 4 bases, with 0 bases between. CDR3 bases: TGTGCCAGCAGCTTTAATGAAAAACTGTTTTTT. This sequence encodes CASSFNEKLFF.

This clone was picked up one time. V is TRBV7-2 and J is TRBJ1-2; 7 bases map to TRBD1. The CDR3 contains 15 residues. J was trimmed by 13 bases and V by 5 bases; bases with no gene match: 19. Germline CDR1 reads SGHTA; CDR2 reads FQGNSA. DNA for the CDR3: TGTGCCAGCAGCCCCCTGACAGGGACAGCCTCTCGTCTCACCTTC. The encoded protein is CASSPLTGTASRLTF.